Presented here are 30 T cell receptor beta chains from one specimen sequenced in a study of Graves' ophthalmopathy and Graves' hyperthyroidism (dated by TCRdb to 2017 to 2018). The data were produced on an Illumina HiSeq 2000. TCR beta CDR3 regions were amplified from RNA transcripts for repertoire sequencing. The first round was an RT-PCR using HTBI primers with the Qiagen OneStep RT-PCR kit, and this first round was followed by a second-round multiplex PCR, then size selection and purification. Using fastp at Q25 and MiXCR, TCRdb reprocessed the public reads and kept productive beta chains. A single entry per CDR3 protein holds the most common genes and DNA from its merged rows. For this sample there are roughly 1.1 million distinct CDR3 sequences; about 40% appear just once. Approximately 10% of the sample is held by the ten biggest clonotypes. Sequencing was performed on peripheral blood or thyroid tissue (not recorded which). Receptors were obtained from an adult man with Graves' hyperthyroidism.

This chain connects TRBV7-2 to TRBJ1-6; D remains unclear. Trimming stripped 1 base from V and 10 bases from J, with 8 bases between. The V gene's germline CDR1 is SGHTA and CDR2 FQGNSA. The CDR3 totals 13 residues. CDR3 DNA: TGTGCCAGCAGCTTAGTTATCGAGTCACCCCTCCACTTT. Translation: CASSLVIESPLHF.

Comment on this clonotype: Sequence at one end of the junction differs from germline and may be a read error. V and J are TRBV10-3 and TRBJ2-7; 10 bases are a match to TRBD2. Looked up from germline, CDR1 is ENHRY and CDR2 is SYGVKD. The CDR3 loop spans 18 amino acids. This CDR3 reads CAISDEDSYSGRSYEQCF. CDR3 DNA sequence: TGTGCCATCAGTGATGAAGACAGCTATAGCGGGAGGAGCTACGAGCAGTGCTTC.

Concerning this clonotype: The CDR3 ends on some other residue instead of the conserved phenylalanine or tryptophan, so this is likely a read error. The limits of the CDR3 on the DNA are not certain, so only TCRdb's listed CDR3 is given. The chain joins TRBV10-3 to TRBJ1-1. The V gene's germline CDR1 is ENHRY and CDR2 SYGVKD. The CDR3 has 11 residues if both end residues are counted. CDR3 protein: CATSRRGPARY.

This sequence joins TRBV19 and TRBJ2-5; D might be TRBD2 (6 bases). This CDR3 comprises 14 residues. From germline, CDR1 is LNHDA and CDR2 SQIVND (reference sequence). Trimming removed 6 bases at V and 4 bases at J, with 15 bases between. CDR3 nucleotides: TGTGCCAGTAGGAATCCTGGAGGGCGAGAGACCCAGTACTTC. Protein: CASRNPGGRETQYF.

The rearrangement uses TRBV20-1 and TRBJ1-2, with TRBD1 matching over 7 bases. This CDR3 region has 13 residues. The germline CDR1 and CDR2 sequences are DFQATT and SNEGSKA (reference sequence). Trimming at V came to 6 bases and at J to 5 bases, leaving 9 bases not matched to a gene. The CDR3 bases are TGCAGTGCAACCCCCACAGGGGTGTATGGCTACACCTTC. It yields the protein CSATPTGVYGYTF.

The chain is built from TRBV29-1 and TRBJ1-6; no clear D. With 7 bases removed from V and 7 bases from J, the gap between germline ends came to 14 bases. The CDR3 consists of 13 residues. CDR1 is SQVTM and CDR2 is ANQGSEA in the germline V gene. The CDR3 sequence is CSARRSSNSPLHF. The DNA for the CDR3 is TGCAGCGCCAGACGGTCGAGCAATTCACCCCTCCACTTT.

This clonotype has ten or more counts. The chain has TRBV6-6 and TRBJ2-7; D remains ambiguous. This CDR3 region has 13 residues. In germline, CDR1 is MNHNY, CDR2 SVGAGI (reference sequence). With 0 bases removed from V and 3 bases from J, the gap between germline ends came to 6 bases. In DNA form, the CDR3 reads TGTGCCAGCAGTTACTCGTACGACTACGAGCAGTACTTC. It codes for CASSYSYDYEQYF.

This clonotype was seen only once. The chain joins TRBV10-2 to TRBJ2-7; 10 bases agree with TRBD2. The CDR3 runs 15 residues. J was trimmed by 6 bases and V by 4 bases; bases with no gene match: 9. The V gene's germline CDR1 is WSHSY and CDR2 SAAADI. CDR3 protein: CASSAGLAAAGEQYF. CDR3 coding DNA: TGCGCCAGCAGTGCCGGACTAGCGGCAGCCGGCGAGCAGTACTTC.

The chain recombines TRBV20-1 with TRBJ2-7; 9 bases are a match to TRBD2. Germline V gene data show CDR1 as DFQATT and CDR2 as SNEGSKA (reference sequence). The CDR3 is made up of 15 amino acids. V lost 1 base, J lost 6 bases, and 10 bases stayed unmatched. CDR3 DNA sequence: TGCAGTGCTAGAGCCCATAGGAGCGGGAGGTTCGAGCAGTACTTC. Its protein product is CSARAHRSGRFEQYF.

The rearrangement joins TRBV20-1 to TRBJ1-6, with D unresolved. Between the trimmed V and J ends, which lost 1 base and 0 bases, there was a span of 7 bases. This CDR3 region has 15 residues. CDR1 and CDR2 (germline): DFQATT, SNEGSKA (reference sequence). The CDR3 sequence is CSARVPSSYNSPLHF. Here the CDR3 DNA reads TGCAGTGCTAGAGTCCCCAGCTCCTATAATTCACCCCTCCACTTT.

The chain recombines TRBV10-3 with TRBJ2-7, with 12 bases lining up with TRBD1. V was clipped by 0 bases and J by 4 bases; unmatched bases: 4. CDR3 size: 16 residues. CDR1 ENHRY and CDR2 SYGVKD come from the germline V gene. CDR3 region: CAISESGTGGNYEQYF. CDR3 nucleotide sequence: TGTGCCATCAGTGAGTCAGGGACAGGGGGCAATTACGAGCAGTACTTC.

This sequence joins TRBV20-1 and TRBJ2-7; a weak D match, TRBD1 (6 bases). The length of the CDR3 is 12 residues. Germline V CDR1 and CDR2: DFQATT, SNEGSKA (reference sequence). Trimming shortened V by 6 bases and J by 4 bases, and 13 bases separated the two germline ends. CDR3 nucleotides: TGCAGTGCACCGAATACAGGGTACGAGCAGTACTTC. This translates into CSAPNTGYEQYF.

This clonotype was counted ten times or more. The chain links TRBV2 to TRBJ2-2; D tentatively fits TRBD1 or TRBD2 (5 bases each). The V end lost 6 bases, the J end lost 1 base, and 9 bases lay between the germline ends. This CDR3 spans 14 amino acids. Germline V CDR1 and CDR2: SNHLY, FYNNEI. Written as DNA, the CDR3 is TGTGCCAGCAGAGGGACGCTGAACACCGGGGAGCTGTTTTTT. Translation gives CASRGTLNTGELFF.

This clonotype appeared many times. The chain carries TRBV10-3 and TRBJ2-7, with D perhaps matching TRBD2 (5 bases). CDR1 and CDR2 from the germline V gene are ENHRY and SYGVKD. The ends were cut back, 4 bases at V and 5 bases at J, with 12 bases in the middle. This CDR3 is 13 amino acids long. Written as DNA, the CDR3 is TGTGCCATCAGTGGGGCTGGGGAGCACGAGCAGTACTTC. It codes for CAISGAGEHEQYF.

The V call is TRBV7-2, the J call TRBJ2-3, with 10 bases aligning to TRBD1. V lost 5 bases, J lost 4 bases, and 12 bases stayed unmatched. The CDR3 is made up of 17 amino acids. Germline V gives CDR1 SGHTA, CDR2 FQGNSA. CDR3 DNA sequence: TGTGCCAGCAGCCCACCTCCGGGACAGGGGTCCGCAGATACGCAGTATTTT. It yields the protein CASSPPPGQGSADTQYF.

Many counts were recorded for this clonotype. This chain uses TRBV5-1 with TRBJ1-2, with 9 positions matching TRBD1. The CDR3 extends over 13 amino acids. Germline CDR1 reads SGHRS; CDR2 reads YFSETQ. J lost 8 bases, V lost 4 bases, and 6 bases had no gene match. CDR3 sequence reads: CASSPGTGRGYTF. The CDR3, as DNA: TGCGCCAGCAGCCCGGGGACAGGGAGAGGCTACACCTTC.

With regard to this clonotype: The junction departs from germline at one end; a sequencing error may be responsible. The chain recombines TRBV25-1 with TRBJ1-2, with D possibly being TRBD1 (5 bases). Germline V gives CDR1 MGHDK, CDR2 SYGVNS. The CDR3 contains 15 residues. The CDR3, as DNA: TGCGCCAGCAGCCAAGCCCAGGGTCCTAACTATGGCTACACCTTC. This sequence encodes CASSQAQGPNYGYTF.

This clonotype was counted only a few times. This chain uses TRBV6-1 with TRBJ2-7; D is uncertain. Trimming pared 4 bases from V and 0 bases from J, leaving 10 bases between. CDR3 length: 14 amino acids. Looked up from germline, CDR1 is MNHNS and CDR2 is SASEGT. As DNA, the CDR3 is TGTGCCAGCAGTGGCGACATGAGCTCCTACGAGCAGTACTTC. This gives the protein CASSGDMSSYEQYF.

This chain uses TRBV12-3 or TRBV12-4 with TRBJ1-6; perhaps TRBD1 as D (5 bases). V was shortened by 6 bases and J by 6 bases, with 15 bases between the two germline ends. The CDR3 sequence is 15 residues long. The CDR3 region is CASSLGAGPNSPLHF. The CDR3 region has the DNA TGTGCCAGCAGCCTAGGGGCAGGGCCTAATTCACCCCTCCACTTT.

On this clonotype itself: The germline gene is not matched at one end of the junction; a read error may be the cause. The chain combines TRBV10-3 with TRBJ2-5; 9 bases agree with TRBD1. This CDR3 has 17 residues. The germline gives CDR1 ENHRY, CDR2 SYGVKD. The DNA for the CDR3 is TGTGCCAGCAGTTACACCGTGACAGGGGGGGACCAAGAGACCCAGTACTTC. This codes for CASSYTVTGGDQETQYF.

The V call is TRBV25-1, the J call TRBJ2-1; D possibly corresponds to TRBD2 (6 bases). V lost 5 bases and J lost 9, with 17 bases in between. The germline V gene has CDR1 MGHDK and CDR2 SYGVNS. This CDR3 has 14 amino acids. This CDR3 reads CASSPRDSRREQFF. The CDR3, as DNA: TGTGCCAGCAGTCCCCGGGACTCCCGGCGTGAGCAGTTCTTC. Full variable domain (missing parts from reference TRBV25-1 and TRBJ2-1): EADIYQTPRYLVIGTGKKITLECSQTMGHDKMYWYQQDPGMELHLIHYSYGVNSTEKGDLSSESTVSRIRTEHFPLTLESARPSHTSQYLCASSPRDSRREQFFGPGTRLTVL.

The gene calls are TRBV10-3 and TRBJ1-2; 7 bases match TRBD1. J was trimmed by 2 bases and V by 10 bases; bases with no gene match: 13. The length of the CDR3 is 15 residues. Germline V gene sequence: CDR1 ENHRY, CDR2 SYGVKD. Here the CDR3 reads CASTRDRDLNYGYTF. In DNA form, the CDR3 reads TGTGCCAGCACCCGGGACAGAGATTTGAACTATGGCTACACCTTC.

This clonotype showed up many times. The chain recombines TRBV12-3 or TRBV12-4 with TRBJ1-1, with D possibly being TRBD1 (6 bases). The V end was cut by 4 bases, the J end by 12 bases, with 15 bases between. CDR3 length equals 12 residues. In nucleotides, the CDR3 is TGTGCCAGCAGTTGGAAGAGGGGGAGAACTTTCTTT. Protein sequence: CASSWKRGRTFF.

This clonotype was counted only a few times. The CDR3 ends on some other residue instead of the conserved phenylalanine or tryptophan, so this is likely a read error. The DNA is omitted, as the CDR3 cannot be located on it reliably, and the CDR3 follows TCRdb's listing. This chain links TRBV7-2 with TRBJ2-5. In germline, CDR1 is SGHTA, CDR2 FQGNSA. The CDR3 extends over 12 residues, inclusive of both ends. CDR3 region: CASSSSGLFETL.

Details on this clonotype: At one of its ends the junction is not consistent with the germline gene, which may arise from a read error. This chain joins TRBV11-2 and TRBJ1-3; 9 bases are a match to TRBD1. This CDR3 is 18 amino acids long. Germline CDR1 and CDR2: SGHAT and FQNNGV. The CDR3 reads CASGLKPAGTGLGNTIYF. DNA of the CDR3: TGTGCCAGCGGCTTAAAGCCGGCGGGGACAGGGCTGGGAAACACCATATATTTT.

The rearrangement links TRBV19 to TRBJ1-1; D is possibly TRBD1 (5 bases). The ends were cut back, 9 bases at V and 2 bases at J, with 13 bases in the middle. Looked up from germline, CDR1 is LNHDA and CDR2 is SQIVND (reference sequence). CDR3 length: 13 amino acids. In nucleotides, the CDR3 is TGTGCCAGCACCAAGACAGTAAACACTGAAGCTTTCTTT. This translates into CASTKTVNTEAFF.

The chain joins TRBV5-1 to TRBJ1-4; TRBD1 might be the D (5 bases). The CDR3 has 14 amino acids. Deletions cut 3 bases from V and 6 bases from J, with 12 bases between. CDR1 SGHRS and CDR2 YFSETQ come from the germline V gene. Written as DNA, the CDR3 is TGCGCCAGCAGCTCGGGCGGGGGTGATGAAAAACTGTTTTTT. Translating it yields CASSSGGGDEKLFF.

This clonotype has a count of ten or more. The chain uses TRBV12-3 or TRBV12-4 and TRBJ1-6; maybe TRBD1 (5 bases). The CDR3 is 14 amino acids. The V end lost 3 bases, the J end lost 8 bases, and 11 bases lay between the germline ends. This CDR3 is CASSLGLLYSPLHF. The CDR3 DNA reads TGTGCCAGCAGTTTGGGACTCTTATATTCACCCCTCCACTTT.

The V and J genes are TRBV24-1 and TRBJ2-7, with D uncertain. CDR1 is KGHDR, CDR2 SFDVKD, per germline. V shed 3 bases and J shed 5 bases, with 4 bases lying between them. The CDR3 covers 11 residues. As DNA, the CDR3 is TGTGCCACCAGTGATATGGACGAGCAGTACTTC. Residues: CATSDMDEQYF.

V is TRBV29-1 and J is TRBJ1-1; D is ambiguous. CDR1 and CDR2 (germline): SQVTM, ANQGSEA. V dropped 7 bases and J dropped 5 bases, with 14 bases sitting between them. The CDR3 runs to 12 residues. CDR3 amino acids: CSGTRGATEAFF. The CDR3 nucleotides read TGCAGCGGAACACGGGGAGCAACTGAAGCTTTCTTT.